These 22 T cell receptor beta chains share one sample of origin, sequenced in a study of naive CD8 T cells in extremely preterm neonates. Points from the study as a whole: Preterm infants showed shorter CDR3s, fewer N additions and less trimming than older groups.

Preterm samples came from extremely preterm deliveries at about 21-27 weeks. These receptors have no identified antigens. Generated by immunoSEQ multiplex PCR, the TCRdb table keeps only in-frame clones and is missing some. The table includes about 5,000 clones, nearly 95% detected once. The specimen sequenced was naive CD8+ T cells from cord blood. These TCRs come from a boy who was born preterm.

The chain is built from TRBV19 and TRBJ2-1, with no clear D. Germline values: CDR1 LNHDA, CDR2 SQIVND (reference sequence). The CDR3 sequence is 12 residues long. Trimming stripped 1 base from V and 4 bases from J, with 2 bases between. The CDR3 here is CASSIAYNEQFF. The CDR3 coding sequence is TGTGCCAGTAGTATAGCGTACAATGAGCAGTTCTTC.

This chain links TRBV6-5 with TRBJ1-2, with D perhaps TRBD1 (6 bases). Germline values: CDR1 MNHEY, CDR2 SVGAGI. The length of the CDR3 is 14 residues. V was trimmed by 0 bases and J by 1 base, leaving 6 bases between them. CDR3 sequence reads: CASSYSGHNYGYTF. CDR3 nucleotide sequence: TGTGCCAGCAGTTACTCGGGACATAACTATGGCTACACCTTC.

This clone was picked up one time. The CDR3 loop is CASSIGQGTYEQYF. The CDR3 DNA follows: TGTGCCAGTAGTATAGGTCAGGGGACCTACGAGCAGTACTTC. The rearrangement uses TRBV19 and TRBJ2-7; TRBD1 might be the D (6 bases). The CDR3 is made up of 14 amino acids. With 1 base removed from V and 2 bases from J, the gap between germline ends came to 9 bases. Germline loops: CDR1 LNHDA, CDR2 SQIVND (reference sequence). Combining the CDR3 with reference TRBV19 and TRBJ2-7 gives the whole variable domain DGGITQSPKYLFRKEGQNVTLSCEQNLNHDAMYWYRQDPGQGLRLIYYSQIVNDFQKGDIAEGYSVSREKKESFPLTVTSAQKNPTAFYLCASSIGQGTYEQYFGPGTRLTVT.

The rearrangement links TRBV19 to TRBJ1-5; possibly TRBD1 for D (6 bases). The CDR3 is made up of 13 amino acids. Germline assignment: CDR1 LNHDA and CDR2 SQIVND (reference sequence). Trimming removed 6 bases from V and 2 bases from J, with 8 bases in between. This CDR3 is CASRRQGNQPQHF. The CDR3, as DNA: TGTGCCAGTAGAAGACAGGGCAATCAGCCCCAGCATTTT.

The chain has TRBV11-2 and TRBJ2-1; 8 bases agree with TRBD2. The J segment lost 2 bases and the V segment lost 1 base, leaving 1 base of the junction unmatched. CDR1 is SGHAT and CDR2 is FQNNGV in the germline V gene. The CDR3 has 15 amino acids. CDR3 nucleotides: TGTGCCAGCAGCTTAGCGGGAGGGCCCTACAATGAGCAGTTCTTC. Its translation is CASSLAGGPYNEQFF.

This chain's CDR3 is CASSLTTSGYEQYF. CDR3 bases: TGTGCCAGCAGCTTAACGACTAGCGGCTACGAGCAGTACTTC. The rearrangement uses TRBV7-9 and TRBJ2-7; the match to TRBD2 covers 9 bases. The CDR3 length is 14 residues. Germline V CDR1 and CDR2: SEHNR, FQNEAQ (reference sequence). V lost 2 bases to trimming and J lost 3 bases; unmatched junction nucleotides: 2.

The CDR3 sequence: CASSSPTGGYGYTF. In nucleotides, the CDR3 is TGTGCCAGCAGTTCCCCGACAGGGGGCTATGGCTACACCTTC. The chain employs TRBV27 and TRBJ1-2; the match to TRBD1 covers 9 bases. The germline CDR1 and CDR2 sequences are MNHEY and SMNVEV (reference sequence). The CDR3 is 14 residues long. Trimming cost V 4 bases and J 4 bases; bases outside gene matches: 4.

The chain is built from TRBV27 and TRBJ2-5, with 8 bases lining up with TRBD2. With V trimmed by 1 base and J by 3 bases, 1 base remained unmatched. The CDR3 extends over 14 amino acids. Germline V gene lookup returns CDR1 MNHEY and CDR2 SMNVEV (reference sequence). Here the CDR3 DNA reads TGTGCCAGCAGTTTATTAGCGGGAAAAGAGACCCAGTACTTC. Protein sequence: CASSLLAGKETQYF.

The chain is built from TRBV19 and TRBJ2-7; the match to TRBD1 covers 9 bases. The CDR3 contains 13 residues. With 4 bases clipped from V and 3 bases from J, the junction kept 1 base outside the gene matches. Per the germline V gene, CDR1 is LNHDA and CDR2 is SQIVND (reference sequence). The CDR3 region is CASSKTGGYEQYF. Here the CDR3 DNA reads TGTGCCAGTAGTAAGACAGGGGGCTACGAGCAGTACTTC.

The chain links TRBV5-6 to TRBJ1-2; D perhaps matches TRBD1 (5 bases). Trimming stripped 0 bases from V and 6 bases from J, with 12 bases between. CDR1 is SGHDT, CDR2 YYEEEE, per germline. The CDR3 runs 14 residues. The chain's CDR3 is CASSLVGGLNGYTF. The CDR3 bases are TGTGCCAGCAGCTTGGTGGGGGGTTTGAATGGCTACACCTTC.

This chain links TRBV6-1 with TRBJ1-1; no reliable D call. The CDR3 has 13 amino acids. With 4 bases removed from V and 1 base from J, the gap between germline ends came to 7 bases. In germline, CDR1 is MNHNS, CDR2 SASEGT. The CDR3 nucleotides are TGTGCCAGCAGTGTGGTTGGGAACACTGAAGCTTTCTTT. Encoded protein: CASSVVGNTEAFF.

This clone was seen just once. This chain's CDR3 is CASSSGRAYEQYF. CDR3 in DNA: TGTGCCAGTAGTAGCGGGAGGGCCTACGAGCAGTACTTC. The V and J genes are TRBV19 and TRBJ2-7; 9 bases are a match to TRBD2. V lost 4 bases and J lost 2; bases outside the gene matches: 0. The germline V gene has CDR1 LNHDA and CDR2 SQIVND (reference sequence). This CDR3 has 13 residues.

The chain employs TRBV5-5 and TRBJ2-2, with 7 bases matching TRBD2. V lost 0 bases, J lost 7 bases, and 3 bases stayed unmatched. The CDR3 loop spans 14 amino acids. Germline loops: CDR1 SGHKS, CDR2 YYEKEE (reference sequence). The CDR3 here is CASSLVAGHGELFF. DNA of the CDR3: TGTGCCAGCAGCTTGGTAGCGGGCCACGGGGAGCTGTTTTTT.

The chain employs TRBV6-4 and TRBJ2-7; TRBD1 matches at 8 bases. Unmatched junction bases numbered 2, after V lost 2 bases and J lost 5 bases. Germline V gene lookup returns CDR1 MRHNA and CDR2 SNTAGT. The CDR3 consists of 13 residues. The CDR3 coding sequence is TGTGCCAGCAGTGACGGACAGGGAAACGAGCAGTACTTC. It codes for CASSDGQGNEQYF.

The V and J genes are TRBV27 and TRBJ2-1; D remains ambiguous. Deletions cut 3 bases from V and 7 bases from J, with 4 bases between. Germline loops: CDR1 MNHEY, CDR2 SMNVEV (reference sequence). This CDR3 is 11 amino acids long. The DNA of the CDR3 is TGTGCCAGCAGTTTGGGGAATGAGCAGTTCTTC. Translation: CASSLGNEQFF.

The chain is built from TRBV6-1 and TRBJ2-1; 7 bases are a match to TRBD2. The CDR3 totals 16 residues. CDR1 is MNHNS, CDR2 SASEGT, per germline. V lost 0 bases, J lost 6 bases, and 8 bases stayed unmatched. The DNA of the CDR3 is TGTGCCAGCAGTGAAGCCCCCGCGGGAGTGGTCAATGAGCAGTTCTTC. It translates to CASSEAPAGVVNEQFF.

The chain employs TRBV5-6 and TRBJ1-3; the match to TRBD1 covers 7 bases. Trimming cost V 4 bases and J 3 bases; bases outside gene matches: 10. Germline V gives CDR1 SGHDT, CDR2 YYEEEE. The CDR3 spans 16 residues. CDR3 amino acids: CASSESGTAYGNTIYF. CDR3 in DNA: TGTGCCAGCAGCGAGTCGGGGACAGCGTATGGAAACACCATATATTTT.

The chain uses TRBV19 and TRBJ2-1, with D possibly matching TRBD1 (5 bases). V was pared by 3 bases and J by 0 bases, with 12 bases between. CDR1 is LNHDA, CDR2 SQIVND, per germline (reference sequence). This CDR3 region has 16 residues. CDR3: CASSIGALGSYNEQFF. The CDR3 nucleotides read TGTGCCAGTAGTATTGGGGCCCTAGGCTCCTACAATGAGCAGTTCTTC.

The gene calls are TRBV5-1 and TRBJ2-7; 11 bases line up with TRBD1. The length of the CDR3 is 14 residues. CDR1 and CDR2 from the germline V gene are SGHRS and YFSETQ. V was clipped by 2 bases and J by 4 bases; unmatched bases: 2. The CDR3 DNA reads TGCGCCAGCAGCTTCGGGACAGGGGGTTACGAGCAGTACTTC. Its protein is CASSFGTGGYEQYF.

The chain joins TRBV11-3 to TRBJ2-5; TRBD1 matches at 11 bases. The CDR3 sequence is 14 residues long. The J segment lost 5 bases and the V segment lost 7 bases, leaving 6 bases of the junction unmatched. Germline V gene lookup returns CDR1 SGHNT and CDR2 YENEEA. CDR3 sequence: CASNSDRGRETQYF. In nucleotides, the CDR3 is TGTGCCAGCAACTCGGACAGGGGGCGGGAGACCCAGTACTTC.

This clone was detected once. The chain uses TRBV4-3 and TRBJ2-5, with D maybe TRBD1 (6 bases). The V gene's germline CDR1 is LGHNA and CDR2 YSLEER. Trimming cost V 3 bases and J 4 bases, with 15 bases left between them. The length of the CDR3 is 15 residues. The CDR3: CASSHALGGAETQYF. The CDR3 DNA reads TGCGCCAGCAGCCATGCCCTTGGGGGCGCAGAGACCCAGTACTTC.

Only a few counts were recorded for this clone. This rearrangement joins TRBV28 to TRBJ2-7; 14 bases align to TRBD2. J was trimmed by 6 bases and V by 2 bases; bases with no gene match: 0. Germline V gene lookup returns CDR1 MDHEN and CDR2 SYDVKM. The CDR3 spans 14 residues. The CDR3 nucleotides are TGTGCCAGCAGTTTAGGGACTAGCGGGAGCGAGCAGTACTTC. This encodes CASSLGTSGSEQYF.